This TCR beta chain was documented in a study of blood T cell repertoires in COVID-19. In the original analysis: Amplification of reference gene primers provided the estimated nucleated cell counts. Clones were read by immunoSEQ multiplex PCR, and TCRdb kept only the in-frame ones, dropping some. That table is the source of V, J and clone size, and D and trimming were worked out from the DNA. The table has about 150,000 clones, roughly 80% seen once; the top ten hold 29%. V shed 3 bases and J shed 3 bases, with 10 bases lying between them. In germline, CDR1 is LGHDT, CDR2 YNNKEL (reference sequence). The CDR3 length is 14 residues.

The sequenced material came from peripheral blood. This sequence joins TRBV3-1 (or the pseudogene TRBV3-2) and TRBJ2-3, with D tentatively TRBD1 (6 bases). The clonotype comes from a woman aged 55-70 years with acute or convalescent COVID-19. The CDR3 loop reads CASSQARGTDTQYF. In nucleotides, the CDR3 is TGTGCCAGCAGCCAGGCCAGGGGAACAGATACGCAGTATTTT.